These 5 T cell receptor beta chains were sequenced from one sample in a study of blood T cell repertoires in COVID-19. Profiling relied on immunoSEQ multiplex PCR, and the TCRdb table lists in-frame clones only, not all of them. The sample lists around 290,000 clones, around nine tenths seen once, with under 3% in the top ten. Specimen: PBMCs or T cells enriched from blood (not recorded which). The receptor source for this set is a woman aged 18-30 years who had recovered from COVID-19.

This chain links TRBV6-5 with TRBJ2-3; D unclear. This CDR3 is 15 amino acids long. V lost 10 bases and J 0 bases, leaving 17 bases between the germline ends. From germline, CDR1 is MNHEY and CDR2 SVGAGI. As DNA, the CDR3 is TGTGCCACCTTAACCCAGATATCTAGCACAGATACGCAGTATTTT. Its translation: CATLTQISSTDTQYF.

The CDR3 nucleotides are TGTGCCAGCAGCTTAAGGGCCAGGTCAGCGGGAAACATTCAGTACTTC. Protein: CASSLRARSAGNIQYF. The V gene is TRBV7-2, the J gene TRBJ2-4; TRBD2 might be the D (6 bases). V shed 2 bases and J shed 6 bases, with 17 bases lying between them. Germline CDR1 SGHTA, CDR2 FQGNSA. The CDR3 extends over 16 amino acids.

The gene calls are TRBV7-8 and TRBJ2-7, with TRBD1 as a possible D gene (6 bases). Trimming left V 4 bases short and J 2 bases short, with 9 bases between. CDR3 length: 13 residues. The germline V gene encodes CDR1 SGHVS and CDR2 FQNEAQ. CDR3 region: CASSSTGPYEQYF. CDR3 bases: TGTGCCAGCAGCTCGACAGGACCCTACGAGCAGTACTTC.

The CDR3 reads CASSYSEAGAYEQYF. DNA of the CDR3: TGTGCCAGCAGTTACTCAGAGGCAGGGGCATACGAGCAGTACTTC. The chain has TRBV6-5 and TRBJ2-7; D is perhaps TRBD1 (6 bases). Germline loops: CDR1 MNHEY, CDR2 SVGAGI. Trimming removed 0 bases from V and 4 bases from J, with 13 bases in between. The CDR3 consists of 15 residues.

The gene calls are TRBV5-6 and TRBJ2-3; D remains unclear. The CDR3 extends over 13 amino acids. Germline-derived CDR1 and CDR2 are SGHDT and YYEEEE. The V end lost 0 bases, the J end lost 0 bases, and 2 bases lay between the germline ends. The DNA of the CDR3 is TGTGCCAGCAGCTTGGTAAGCACAGATACGCAGTATTTT. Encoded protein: CASSLVSTDTQYF.